What follows is one TCR beta chain and its context. What it recognizes is unknown. The naive CD8 subset, CD45RO-negative cells positively selected for CCR7, excluded terminally differentiated effector memory CD45RA+ cells. Caucasian adults living in Nashville, Tennessee, provided all samples. The repertoire was sequenced with immunoSEQ multiplex PCR; TCRdb's copy has only in-frame clones and lacks some. The sample includes fewer than 850,000 clones, 96% of them seen just once. These data are taken from a study of shared clonotypes between healthy human individuals. Overall study findings and caveats: Non-shared clonotypes had lower generation probabilities than clonotypes shared by all four sorted-subset donors. Among four donors, approximately 5% of naive CD4 clonotypes were found in common. As a rule, naive subsets had a larger estimated richness than memory subsets.

Trimming stripped 0 bases from V and 6 bases from J, with 18 bases between. Germline CDR1 and CDR2: ENHRY and SYGVKD. The CDR3 consists of 16 residues. The rearrangement joins TRBV10-3 to TRBJ2-7, with D perhaps matching TRBD2 (7 bases). Specimen: naive CD8+ T cells sorted from blood. The TCR comes from a man aged 30-40 years in good health. The CDR3 coding sequence is TGTGCCATCAGTGAGTCAGAGGGGAGGGGGGCTTTCGAGCAGTACTTC. Amino acids: CAISESEGRGAFEQYF.